This record covers a single T cell receptor (beta chain). What it binds is not known. Measured with immunoSEQ multiplex PCR; TCRdb has only the in-frame clones, and not every one. The sample lists 53,000 or so clones, approximately 86% seen once, with 6.5% to 8.5% in the top ten. This sample was taken from a study of T cell responses to AZD1222 COVID-19 vaccine. Whole-study findings and limits: Sampling that yielded the repertoires occurred only after the peak T cell response. Regions 160-218 and 743-854 dominated among vaccine-associated CD4 TCRs spanning spike. Only 5 to 7 AZD1222 recipients tested seropositive at baseline. Two doses of AZD1222 preceded a rise in Spike-specific TCR breadth and depth.

Trimming removed 6 bases from V and 6 bases from J, with 18 bases in between. This CDR3 comprises 14 residues. From germline, CDR1 is SQVTM and CDR2 ANQGSEA. The sequence derives from an adult who received the AZD1222 COVID-19 vaccine. The sample was peripheral blood, taken 28 days after the second AZD1222 dose. V and J are TRBV29-1 and TRBJ1-5, with a possible D match to TRBD1 (5 bases). The CDR3 DNA sequence: TGCAGCGTGCGTGGGGCGGGGACGAGTCAGCCCCAGCATTTT. Translated, it gives CSVRGAGTSQPQHF.